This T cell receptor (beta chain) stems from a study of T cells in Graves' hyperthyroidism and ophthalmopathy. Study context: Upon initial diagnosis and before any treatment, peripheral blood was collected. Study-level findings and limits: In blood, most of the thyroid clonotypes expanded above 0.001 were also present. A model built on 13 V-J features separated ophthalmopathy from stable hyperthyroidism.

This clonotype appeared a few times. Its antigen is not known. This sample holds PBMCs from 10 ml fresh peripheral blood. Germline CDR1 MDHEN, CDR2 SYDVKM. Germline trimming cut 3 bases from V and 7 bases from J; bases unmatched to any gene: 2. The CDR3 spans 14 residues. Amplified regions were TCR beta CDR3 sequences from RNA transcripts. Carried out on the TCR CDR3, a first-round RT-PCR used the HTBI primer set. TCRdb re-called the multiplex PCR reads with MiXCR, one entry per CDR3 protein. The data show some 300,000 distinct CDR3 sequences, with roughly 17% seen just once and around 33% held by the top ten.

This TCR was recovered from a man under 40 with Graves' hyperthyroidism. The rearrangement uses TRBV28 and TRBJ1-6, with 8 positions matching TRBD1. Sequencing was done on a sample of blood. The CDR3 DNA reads TGTGCCAGCAGTTTGACAGGGGACAATTCACCCCTCCACTTT. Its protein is CASSLTGDNSPLHF.